Following are 11 T cell receptor beta chains from one sample sequenced in a study of shared clonotypes between healthy human individuals. CD45RO-negative CD8 cells positively selected for CCR7 made up the naive population, which excluded terminally differentiated effector memory CD45RA+ cells. Libraries were prepared by immunoSEQ multiplex PCR; TCRdb keeps only in-frame clonotypes and omits some of them. In the table there are roughly 2.1 million clones, 85% to 95% of which are singletons. The material sequenced was naive CD8+ T cells from PBMCs. The origin of the receptors is a man aged 18 to 30 in good health. Some clones in this sample may be carry-over from other donors' samples.

This chain uses TRBV29-1 with TRBJ2-2, with D possibly matching TRBD2 (7 bases). Germline V gives CDR1 SQVTM, CDR2 ANQGSEA. The CDR3 contains 13 residues. Deletions cut 6 bases from V and 6 bases from J, with 14 bases between. The CDR3 sequence is CSVQFGGPGELFF. For the CDR3, the DNA is TGCAGCGTGCAATTCGGGGGGCCCGGGGAGCTGTTTTTT.

J is TRBJ2-7 and V is TRBV9; TRBD2 might be the D (5 bases). This CDR3 is 15 amino acids long. Germline CDR1 reads SGDLS; CDR2 reads YYNGEE. The ends were cut back, 4 bases at V and 0 bases at J, with 14 bases in the middle. The CDR3 sequence is CASSPRTAISYEQYF. The CDR3 DNA reads as TGTGCCAGCAGCCCGAGGACTGCCATCTCCTACGAGCAGTACTTC.

The V gene is TRBV28, the J gene TRBJ2-1, with 14 bases fitting TRBD2. The V and J ends lost 5 bases and 1 base, in that order; junction bases with no gene match: 10. Germline CDR1 MDHEN, CDR2 SYDVKM. This CDR3 spans 19 amino acids. CDR3 nucleotide sequence: TGTGCCAGCAGTACCTCCGGGACTAGCGGGAGTTGGTCCTACAATGAGCAGTTCTTC. Protein sequence: CASSTSGTSGSWSYNEQFF.

The genes are TRBV6-5 and TRBJ2-1; TRBD1 matches at 8 bases. Trimming removed 5 bases from V and 7 bases from J; junction bases left unmatched: 7. The CDR3 consists of 14 residues. The V gene's germline CDR1 is MNHEY and CDR2 SVGAGI. The CDR3 DNA reads TGTGCCAGCAGTGCCCGGGACAGGAGGAATGAGCAGTTCTTC. Its translation: CASSARDRRNEQFF.

This chain connects TRBV25-1 to TRBJ2-7; 11 bases are shared with TRBD2. Germline V lookup: CDR1 MGHDK, CDR2 SYGVNS. J lost 5 bases, V lost 3 bases, and 3 bases had no gene match. This CDR3 contains 14 residues. The CDR3 DNA sequence: TGTGCCAGCAGTGAGCCTAGCGGGAGGAACGAGCAGTACTTC. Protein: CASSEPSGRNEQYF.

The CDR3 DNA reads as TGCAGCGTTACAGGGACTACTAATGAAAAACTGTTTTTT. It encodes CSVTGTTNEKLFF. V usage is TRBV29-1 and J usage is TRBJ1-4; D perhaps matches TRBD1 (6 bases). Germline assignment: CDR1 SQVTM and CDR2 ANQGSEA. The CDR3 is made up of 13 amino acids. Trimming pared 5 bases from V and 2 bases from J, leaving 9 bases between. The full variable domain, rest sourced from reference TRBV29-1 and TRBJ1-4, is SAVISQKPSRDICQRGTSLTIQCQVDSQVTMMFWYRQQPGQSLTLIATANQGSEATYESGFVIDKFPISRPNLTFSTLTVSNMSPEDSSIYLCSVTGTTNEKLFFGSGTQLSVL.

The CDR3 sequence: CASSSSSGPYNEQFF. The CDR3 region has the DNA TGTGCCAGTAGTAGCTCTAGCGGACCTTACAATGAGCAGTTCTTC. The rearrangement uses TRBV19 and TRBJ2-1; 7 nucleotides line up with TRBD2. The CDR3 has 15 amino acids. Germline V CDR1 and CDR2: LNHDA, SQIVND (reference sequence). The ends lost 4 bases at V and 4 bases at J; junction bases unmatched: 7.

This sequence joins TRBV6-5 and TRBJ2-3; D unresolved. Germline V gene data show CDR1 as MNHEY and CDR2 as SVGAGI. V dropped 4 bases and J dropped 5 bases, with 10 bases sitting between them. The CDR3 spans 13 residues. The CDR3 loop is CASSSFSVDTQYF. The CDR3 DNA follows: TGTGCCAGCAGTTCCTTCTCAGTAGATACGCAGTATTTT.

The gene calls are TRBV29-1 and TRBJ1-2, with TRBD1 as a possible D gene (5 bases). Germline V gives CDR1 SQVTM, CDR2 ANQGSEA. The CDR3 length is 12 residues. V lost 7 bases to trimming and J lost 5 bases, with 14 bases between them. CDR3 loop: CSAISGPYGYTF. The DNA of the CDR3 is TGCAGCGCAATATCGGGACCTTATGGCTACACCTTC.

The genes are TRBV4-1 and TRBJ2-3, with TRBD2 matching 8 bases. The germline CDR1 and CDR2 sequences are MGHRA and YSYEKL. V shed 4 bases, J shed 2 bases, and the junction held 8 bases outside the gene matches. This CDR3 comprises 16 residues. The CDR3 loop reads CASSLVGGRSTDTQYF. In DNA form, the CDR3 reads TGCGCCAGCAGCCTGGTGGGCGGGAGGTCCACAGATACGCAGTATTTT.

The rearrangement uses TRBV12-2 and TRBJ2-1; TRBD1, the table's D call, lacks a check against the DNA. TRBV12-2 is described as a pseudogene. The CDR3 is 18 amino acids. CDR3 nucleotide sequence: TGTGCAAGTCGCGACCAAGGGACAGGGGGCAAGTCCTACAATGAGCAGTTCTTC. This gives the protein CASRDQGTGGKSYNEQFF.